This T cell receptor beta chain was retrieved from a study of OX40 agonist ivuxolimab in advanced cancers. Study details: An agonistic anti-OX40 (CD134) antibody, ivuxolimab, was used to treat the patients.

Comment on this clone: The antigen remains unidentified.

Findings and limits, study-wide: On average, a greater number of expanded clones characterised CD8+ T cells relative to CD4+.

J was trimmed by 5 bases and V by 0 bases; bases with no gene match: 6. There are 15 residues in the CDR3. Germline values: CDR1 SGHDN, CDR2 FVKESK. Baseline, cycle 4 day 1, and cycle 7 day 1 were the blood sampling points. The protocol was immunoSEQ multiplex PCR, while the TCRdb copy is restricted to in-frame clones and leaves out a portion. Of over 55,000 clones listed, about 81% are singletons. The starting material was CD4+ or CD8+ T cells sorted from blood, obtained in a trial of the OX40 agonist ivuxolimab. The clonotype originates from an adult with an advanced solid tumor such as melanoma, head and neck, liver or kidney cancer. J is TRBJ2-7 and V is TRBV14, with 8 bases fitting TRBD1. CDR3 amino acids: CASSQEMGQVDEQYF. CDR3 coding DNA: TGTGCCAGCAGCCAAGAAATGGGACAGGTTGACGAGCAGTACTTC.